This TCR beta chain was documented in a study of T-cell reconstitution after alpha-beta-depleted transplantation in children. General study results and limits: T-cell counts and diversity were attributed mostly to newly produced T cells one year after transplant.

The sample holds many counts of this clonotype. The antigen is unknown. Unique molecular identifiers were incorporated into the prepared TCRbeta library. TCRdb re-called the PCR reads through MiXCR, storing one row per CDR3 protein. In the table there are fewer than 1 million distinct CDR3 sequences, less than 20% of which are singletons. Germline-derived CDR1 and CDR2 are SNHLY and FYNNEI. V dropped 7 bases and J dropped 4; count of bases not matched to a gene: 7. This CDR3 is built from 16 residues. This chain joins TRBV2 and TRBJ2-3; 14 nucleotides line up with TRBD2. This TCR derives from a male patient under 18 who had a stem cell transplant for acute lymphoblastic leukemia, so the T cells may come from the graft donor. The material was PBMCs, mostly from graft donor cells, obtained 360 days after TCRalphabeta/CD19-depleted stem cell transplant. CDR3: CASKAPGLAGADTQYF. CDR3 nucleotides: TGTGCCAGCAAGGCCCCGGGACTAGCGGGAGCAGATACGCAGTATTTT.